These 14 T cell receptor beta chains share one sample of origin, sequenced in a study of T cells in tuberculosis. Using immunoSEQ multiplex PCR, the repertoire was profiled, and TCRdb retains in-frame clones only, with some absent. The sample yields 85,000 to 100,000 clones, just over 90% seen once. Sorting used thawed, overnight-rested PBMC stained with anti-CD3, a viability dye and GMM-loaded CD1B tetramer. C32 glucose monomycolate from Rhodococcus equi was loaded onto the CD1B tetramers. The sequenced sample was CD1b-GMM tetramer-negative cells sorted from PBMCs. These receptors were taken from an adult woman with latent tuberculosis.

The V call is TRBV7-6, the J call TRBJ2-1; D call uncertain. The V gene lost 0 bases and the J gene lost 3 bases, with 9 bases spanning the gap. CDR1 and CDR2 from the germline V gene are SGHVS and FNYEAQ. There are 15 residues in the CDR3. CDR3 in amino acids: CASSLAWRGYNEQFF. CDR3 nucleotide sequence: TGTGCCAGCAGCTTAGCGTGGCGCGGCTACAATGAGCAGTTCTTC.

This clone has a single count. Other DNA sequences in this sample translate to the same CDR3. The rearrangement links TRBV27 to TRBJ1-6; no clear D. V lost 6 bases and J 3 bases, leaving 6 bases between the germline ends. The CDR3 spans 13 residues. Germline V gene data show CDR1 as MNHEY and CDR2 as SMNVEV (reference sequence). This CDR3 is CASRRVYNSPLHF. The CDR3 nucleotides read TGTGCCAGCAGGAGGGTCTATAATTCACCCCTCCACTTT.

The J gene is TRBJ2-3, the V gene TRBV21-1; TRBD2 reflects the table's D call only, with no check against the DNA. TRBV21-1 is reported as a pseudogene. The CDR3 extends over 15 amino acids. CDR3: CASREQRGGTDTQYF. The CDR3 coding sequence is TGTGCCAGTCGTGAACAGCGGGGGGGCACAGATACGCAGTATTTT.

This clone was seen a single time. The chain is built from TRBV5-4 and TRBJ1-5; D possibly corresponds to TRBD1 (6 bases). Trimming removed 0 bases from V and 5 bases from J, with 21 bases in between. Per the germline V gene, CDR1 is SGHNT and CDR2 is YYREEE (reference sequence). This CDR3 is built from 18 residues. The DNA of the CDR3 is TGTGCCAGCAGCTTGGTCGGGGGGCGATCTCGGGTGGATCAGCCCCAGCATTTT. Translating gives CASSLVGGRSRVDQPQHF.

The V call is TRBV15, the J call TRBJ2-5, with D possibly matching TRBD1 (6 bases). V was pared by 3 bases and J by 3 bases, with 14 bases between. The CDR3 is 15 residues long. Germline CDR1 is LNHNV and CDR2 is YYDKDF (reference sequence). The DNA of the CDR3 is TGTGCCACCAGCAGGCCCCCAGGGGCGGAAGAGACCCAGTACTTC. It yields the protein CATSRPPGAEETQYF.

This rearrangement joins TRBV6-6 to TRBJ2-2, with TRBD1 matching over 10 bases. The V segment lost 8 bases and the J segment 4 bases; nucleotides outside the gene matches: 7. Germline V gives CDR1 MNHNY, CDR2 SVGAGI (reference sequence). This CDR3 is built from 15 residues. In DNA, the CDR3 is TGTGCCAGCGGGGCTGGGGACAGGGGCACCGGGGAGCTGTTTTTT. Translated, it gives CASGAGDRGTGELFF.

V usage is TRBV4-2 and J usage is TRBJ1-4, with 7 bases aligning to TRBD1. There are 16 residues in the CDR3. Germline V gene sequence: CDR1 LGHNA, CDR2 YNFKEQ. V dropped 1 base and J dropped 7; count of bases not matched to a gene: 9. The CDR3 DNA sequence: TGTGCCAGCAGCCAAGTGGGCAGGGGGAAAGGTGAAAAACTGTTTTTT. Amino acids: CASSQVGRGKGEKLFF.

The chain couples TRBV4-2 to TRBJ2-5; 10 bases map to TRBD2. With V trimmed by 1 base and J by 5 bases, 10 bases remained unmatched. The CDR3 runs to 17 residues. Germline V gene sequence: CDR1 LGHNA, CDR2 YNFKEQ. The CDR3 region is CASSQVASGGQGETQYF. In DNA, the CDR3 is TGTGCCAGCAGCCAAGTGGCTAGCGGGGGCCAGGGGGAGACCCAGTACTTC.

This clone was seen just once. The chain recombines TRBV9 with TRBJ1-1; 10 nucleotides align to TRBD1. Germline trimming cut 3 bases from V and 6 bases from J; bases unmatched to any gene: 8. This CDR3 contains 15 residues. Germline V gene sequence: CDR1 SGDLS, CDR2 YYNGEE. The CDR3: CASSGDRGGFAEAFF. The CDR3 nucleotides are TGTGCCAGCAGCGGGGACAGGGGTGGATTCGCTGAAGCTTTCTTT.

V and J are TRBV6-6 and TRBJ2-3; 9 nucleotides match TRBD2. This CDR3 contains 16 residues. CDR1 and CDR2 from the germline V gene are MNHNY and SVGAGI (reference sequence). Losses at the gene ends were 4 bases for V and 2 bases for J; bases not matched to a gene: 7. This CDR3 is CASSSLLAGPTDTQYF. The DNA of the CDR3 is TGTGCCAGCAGTTCCCTTCTAGCGGGGCCCACAGATACGCAGTATTTT.

CDR3 DNA: TGTGCCAGCACCCAGGGCAACACTGAAGCTTTCTTT. Translated, it gives CASTQGNTEAFF. The rearrangement joins TRBV6-5 to TRBJ1-1, with D perhaps matching TRBD1 (5 bases). The V end was cut by 7 bases, the J end by 2 bases, with 8 bases between. This CDR3 contains 12 residues. Germline V gene data show CDR1 as MNHEY and CDR2 as SVGAGI.

The chain carries TRBV6-1 and TRBJ1-2; perhaps TRBD1 as D (5 bases). The germline CDR1 and CDR2 sequences are MNHNS and SASEGT. The CDR3 spans 14 residues. Trimming stripped 5 bases from V and 4 bases from J, with 14 bases between. The CDR3 DNA reads as TGTGCCAGCAGTTCCGCGCGGGGGAGCTATGGCTACACCTTC. The encoded protein is CASSSARGSYGYTF.

The V call is TRBV10-3, the J call TRBJ2-7, with 10 bases identical to TRBD1. Germline-derived CDR1 and CDR2 are ENHRY and SYGVKD. With V trimmed by 7 bases and J by 4 bases, 7 bases remained unmatched. The CDR3 is 14 amino acids. CDR3 sequence reads: CAINPGQGIYEQYF. The CDR3 nucleotides read TGTGCCATCAATCCGGGACAGGGGATTTACGAGCAGTACTTC.

This sequence joins TRBV27 and TRBJ2-5; D possibly corresponds to TRBD2 (5 bases). Per the germline V gene, CDR1 is MNHEY and CDR2 is SMNVEV (reference sequence). V lost 5 bases and J 2 bases, leaving 12 bases between the germline ends. The length of the CDR3 is 14 residues. The CDR3 sequence: CASSPGLVQETQYF. CDR3 sequence (DNA): TGTGCCAGCAGTCCCGGACTTGTACAAGAGACCCAGTACTTC.